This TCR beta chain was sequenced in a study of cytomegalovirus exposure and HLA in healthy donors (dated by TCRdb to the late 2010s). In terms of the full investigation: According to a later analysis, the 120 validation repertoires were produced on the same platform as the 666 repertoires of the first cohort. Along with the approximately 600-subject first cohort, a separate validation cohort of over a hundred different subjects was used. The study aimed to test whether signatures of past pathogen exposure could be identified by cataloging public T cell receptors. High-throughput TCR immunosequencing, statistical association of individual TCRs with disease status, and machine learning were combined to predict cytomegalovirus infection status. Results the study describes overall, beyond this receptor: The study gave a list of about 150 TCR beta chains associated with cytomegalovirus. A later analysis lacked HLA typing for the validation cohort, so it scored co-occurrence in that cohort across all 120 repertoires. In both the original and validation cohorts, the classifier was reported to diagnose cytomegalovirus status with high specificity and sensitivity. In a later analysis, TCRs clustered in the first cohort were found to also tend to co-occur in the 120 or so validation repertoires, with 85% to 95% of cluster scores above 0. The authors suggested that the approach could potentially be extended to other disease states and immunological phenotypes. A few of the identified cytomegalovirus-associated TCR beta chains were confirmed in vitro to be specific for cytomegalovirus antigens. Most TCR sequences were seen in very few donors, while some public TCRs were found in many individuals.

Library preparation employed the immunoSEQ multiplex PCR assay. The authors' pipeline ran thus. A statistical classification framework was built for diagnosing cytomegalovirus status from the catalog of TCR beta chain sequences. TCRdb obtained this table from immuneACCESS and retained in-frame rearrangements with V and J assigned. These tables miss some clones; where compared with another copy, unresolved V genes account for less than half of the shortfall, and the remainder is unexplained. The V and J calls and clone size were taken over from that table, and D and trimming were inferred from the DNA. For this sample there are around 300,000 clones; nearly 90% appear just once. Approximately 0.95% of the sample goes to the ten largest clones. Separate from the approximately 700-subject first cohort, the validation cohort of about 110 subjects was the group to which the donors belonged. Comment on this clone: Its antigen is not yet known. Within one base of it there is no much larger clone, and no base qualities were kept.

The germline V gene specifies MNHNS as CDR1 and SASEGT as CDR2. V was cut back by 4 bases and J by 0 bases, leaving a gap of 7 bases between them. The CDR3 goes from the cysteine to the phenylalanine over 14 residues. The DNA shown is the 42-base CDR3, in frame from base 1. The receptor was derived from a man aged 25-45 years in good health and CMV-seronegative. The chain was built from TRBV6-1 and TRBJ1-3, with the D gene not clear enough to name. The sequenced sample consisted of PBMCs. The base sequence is TGTGCCAGCAGTGGGACTCACTCTGGAAACACCATATATTTT. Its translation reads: CASSGTHSGNTIYF.